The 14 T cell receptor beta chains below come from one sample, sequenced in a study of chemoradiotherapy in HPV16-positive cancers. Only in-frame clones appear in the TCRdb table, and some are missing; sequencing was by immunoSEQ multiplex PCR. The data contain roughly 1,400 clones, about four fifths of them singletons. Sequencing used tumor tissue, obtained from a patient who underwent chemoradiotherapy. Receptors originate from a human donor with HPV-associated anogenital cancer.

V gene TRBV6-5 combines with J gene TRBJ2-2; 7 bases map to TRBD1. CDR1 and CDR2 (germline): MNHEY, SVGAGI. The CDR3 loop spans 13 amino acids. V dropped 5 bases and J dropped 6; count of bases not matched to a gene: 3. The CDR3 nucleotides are TGTGCCAGCAGTAGACAGGGCCCCGGGGAGCTGTTTTTT. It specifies CASSRQGPGELFF.

This CDR3 reads CASSQGTDYEQYV. The CDR3, as DNA: TGCGCCAGCAGCCAAGGGACCGACTACGAGCAGTACGTC. This chain links TRBV4-1 with TRBJ2-7; D not resolved. Deletions cut 1 base from V and 3 bases from J, with 7 bases between. There are 13 residues in the CDR3. Per germline, CDR1 MGHRA and CDR2 YSYEKL.

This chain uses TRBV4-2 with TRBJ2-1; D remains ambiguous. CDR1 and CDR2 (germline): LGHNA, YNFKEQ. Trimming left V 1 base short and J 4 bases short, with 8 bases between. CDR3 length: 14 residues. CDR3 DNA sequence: TGTGCCAGCAGCCAAGGGGAAGAGTACAATGAGCAGTTCTTC. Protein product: CASSQGEEYNEQFF.

The CDR3 bases are TGTGCCAGCAGTCAGGGGTCGGGGGGCACCGGGGAGCTGTTTTTT. The encoded protein is CASSQGSGGTGELFF. This sequence joins TRBV11-2 and TRBJ2-2; D perhaps matches TRBD2 (7 bases). CDR1 is SGHAT and CDR2 is FQNNGV in the germline V gene. The CDR3 consists of 15 residues. V dropped 6 bases and J dropped 4 bases, with 15 bases sitting between them.

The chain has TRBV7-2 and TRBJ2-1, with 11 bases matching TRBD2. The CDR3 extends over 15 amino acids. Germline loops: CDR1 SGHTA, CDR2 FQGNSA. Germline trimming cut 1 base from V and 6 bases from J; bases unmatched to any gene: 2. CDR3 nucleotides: TGTGCCAGCAGCTTAGGGACTAGCGGGCCCAATGAGCAGTTCTTC. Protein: CASSLGTSGPNEQFF. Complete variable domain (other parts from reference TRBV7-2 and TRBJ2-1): GAGVSQSPSNKVTEKGKDVELRCDPISGHTALYWYRQSLGQGLEFLIYFQGNSAPDKSGLPSDRFSAERTGGSVSTLTIQRTQQEDSAVYLCASSLGTSGPNEQFFGPGTRLTVL.

CDR3 in amino acids: CASSWGFGGLSYNEQFF. The CDR3 DNA reads as TGCGCCAGCAGCTGGGGGTTCGGGGGACTCTCCTACAATGAGCAGTTCTTC. The rearrangement uses TRBV5-1 and TRBJ2-1; D is possibly TRBD2 (6 bases). The germline CDR1 and CDR2 sequences are SGHRS and YFSETQ. There are 17 residues in the CDR3. V was shortened by 3 bases and J by 0 bases, with 16 bases between the two germline ends.

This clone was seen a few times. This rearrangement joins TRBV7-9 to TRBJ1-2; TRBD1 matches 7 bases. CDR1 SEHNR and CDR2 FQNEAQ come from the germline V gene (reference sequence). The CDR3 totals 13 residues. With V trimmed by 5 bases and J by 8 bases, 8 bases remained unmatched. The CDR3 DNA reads TGTGCCAGCAGCACTGGGACAGTCGGCGGCTACACCTTC. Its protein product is CASSTGTVGGYTF.

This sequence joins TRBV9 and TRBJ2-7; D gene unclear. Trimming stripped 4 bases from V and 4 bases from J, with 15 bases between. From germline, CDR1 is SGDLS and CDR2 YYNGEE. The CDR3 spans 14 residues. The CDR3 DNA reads TGTGCCAGCAGCCCTAGTGCGACTGCGTACGAGCAGTACGTC. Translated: CASSPSATAYEQYV.

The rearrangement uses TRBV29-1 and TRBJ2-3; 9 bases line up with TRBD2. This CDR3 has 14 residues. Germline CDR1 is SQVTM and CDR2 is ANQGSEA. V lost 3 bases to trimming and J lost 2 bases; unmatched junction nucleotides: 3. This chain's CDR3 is CSVETSGFTDTQYF. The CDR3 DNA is TGCAGCGTTGAGACTAGCGGATTCACAGATACGCAGTATTTT.

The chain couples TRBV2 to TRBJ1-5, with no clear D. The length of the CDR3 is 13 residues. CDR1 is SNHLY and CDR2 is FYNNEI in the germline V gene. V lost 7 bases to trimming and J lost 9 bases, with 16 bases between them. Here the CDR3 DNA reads TGTGCCAGCATGACCACACTGGGTTCGCCCCAGCATTTT. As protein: CASMTTLGSPQHF.

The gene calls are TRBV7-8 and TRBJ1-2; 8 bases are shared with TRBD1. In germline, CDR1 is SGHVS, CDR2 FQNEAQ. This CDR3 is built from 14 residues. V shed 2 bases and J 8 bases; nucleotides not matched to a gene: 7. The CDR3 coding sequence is TGTGCCAGCAGCTTATCGGACAGGGCGAGAGGCTACACCTTC. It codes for CASSLSDRARGYTF.

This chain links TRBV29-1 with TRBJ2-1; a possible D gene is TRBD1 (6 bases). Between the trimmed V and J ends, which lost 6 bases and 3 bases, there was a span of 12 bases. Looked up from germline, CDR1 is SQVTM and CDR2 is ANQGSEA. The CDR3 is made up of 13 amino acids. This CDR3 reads CSVHRDFYNEQFF. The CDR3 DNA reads TGCAGCGTCCACAGGGATTTCTACAATGAGCAGTTCTTC.

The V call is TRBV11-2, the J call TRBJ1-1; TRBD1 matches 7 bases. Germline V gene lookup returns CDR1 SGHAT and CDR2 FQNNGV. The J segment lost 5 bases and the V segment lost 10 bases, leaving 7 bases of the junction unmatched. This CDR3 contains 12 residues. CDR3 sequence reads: CATQRGLTEAFF. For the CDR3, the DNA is TGTGCCACCCAGAGGGGGCTAACTGAAGCTTTCTTT.

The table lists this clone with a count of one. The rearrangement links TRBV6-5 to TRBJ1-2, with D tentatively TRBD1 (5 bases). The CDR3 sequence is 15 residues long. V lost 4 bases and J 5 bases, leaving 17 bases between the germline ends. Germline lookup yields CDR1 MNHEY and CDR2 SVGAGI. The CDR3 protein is CASSSQAPGRYGYTF. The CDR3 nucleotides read TGTGCCAGCAGTTCCCAAGCCCCAGGGCGGTATGGCTACACCTTC.